This T cell receptor beta chain derives from a study of blood T cell repertoires in COVID-19. Study as a whole: Specimens from acute and convalescent COVID-19 originated in the United States, Italy and Spain. PBMCs, B-cell-depleted T cells, or T cells were the source of the cDNA or gDNA that made up the material.

For recovered donors of Cohort 3, there were two negative PCRs, clearance, or symptom resolution. Some clones are missing from TCRdb's copy, which holds only in-frame ones; the method was immunoSEQ multiplex PCR. The sample includes around 330,000 clones, approximately 86% of them seen just once. The V gene's germline CDR1 is MNHEY and CDR2 SVGAGI. CDR3 size: 14 residues. With 0 bases removed from V and 4 bases from J, the gap between germline ends came to 9 bases. This chain joins TRBV6-5 and TRBJ1-2; D is uncertain. The sample taken for sequencing was PBMCs or T cells enriched from blood (not recorded which). The receptor was isolated from a woman younger than 30 who had recovered from COVID-19. The CDR3: CASSYSRGSYGYTF. The CDR3, as DNA: TGTGCCAGCAGTTACTCGAGAGGTTCCTATGGCTACACCTTC.